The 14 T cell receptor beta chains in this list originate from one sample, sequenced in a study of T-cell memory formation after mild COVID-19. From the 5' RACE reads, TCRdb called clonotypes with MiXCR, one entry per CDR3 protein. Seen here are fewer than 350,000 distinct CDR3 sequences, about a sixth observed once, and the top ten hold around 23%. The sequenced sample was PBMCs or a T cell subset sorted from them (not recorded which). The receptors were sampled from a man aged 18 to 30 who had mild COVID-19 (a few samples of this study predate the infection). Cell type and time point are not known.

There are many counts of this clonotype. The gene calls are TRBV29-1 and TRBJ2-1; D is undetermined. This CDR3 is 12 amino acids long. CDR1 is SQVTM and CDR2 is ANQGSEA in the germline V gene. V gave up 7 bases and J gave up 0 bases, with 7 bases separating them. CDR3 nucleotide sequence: TGCAGCGGACGGTACTCCTACAATGAGCAGTTCTTC. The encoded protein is CSGRYSYNEQFF.

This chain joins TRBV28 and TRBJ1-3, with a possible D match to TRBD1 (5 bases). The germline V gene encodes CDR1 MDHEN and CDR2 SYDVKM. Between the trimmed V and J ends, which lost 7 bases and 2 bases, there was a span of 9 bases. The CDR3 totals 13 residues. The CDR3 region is CASTRVPGNTIYF. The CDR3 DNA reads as TGTGCCAGCACCAGGGTCCCTGGAAACACCATATATTTT.

The DNA of the CDR3 is TGCAGCGTGCAACCCTTGACAGGGGAGGGCACTAATGAAAAACTGTTTTTT. This encodes CSVQPLTGEGTNEKLFF. This chain joins TRBV29-1 and TRBJ1-4; TRBD1 aligns across 8 bases. Trimming cost V 6 bases and J 2 bases; bases outside gene matches: 14. The CDR3 spans 17 residues. Per germline, CDR1 SQVTM and CDR2 ANQGSEA.

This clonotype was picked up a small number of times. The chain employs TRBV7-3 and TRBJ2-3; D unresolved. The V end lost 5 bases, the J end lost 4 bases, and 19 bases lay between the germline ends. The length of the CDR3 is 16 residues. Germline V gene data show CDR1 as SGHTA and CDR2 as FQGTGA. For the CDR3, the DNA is TGTGCCAGCAGCCCCGCCGCAGGCGATTTTTCAGATACGCAGTATTTT. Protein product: CASSPAAGDFSDTQYF.

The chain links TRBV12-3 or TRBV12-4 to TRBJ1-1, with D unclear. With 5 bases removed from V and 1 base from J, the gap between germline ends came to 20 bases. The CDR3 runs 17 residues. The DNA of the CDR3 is TGTGCCAGCAGTCTCTCAGCGCACGGAATAGGGAACACTGAAGCTTTCTTT. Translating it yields CASSLSAHGIGNTEAFF.

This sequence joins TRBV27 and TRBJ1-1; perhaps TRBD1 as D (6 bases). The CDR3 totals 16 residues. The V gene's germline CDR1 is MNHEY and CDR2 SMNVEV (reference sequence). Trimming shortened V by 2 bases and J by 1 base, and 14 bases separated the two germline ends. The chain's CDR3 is CASSLQQGIQNTEAFF. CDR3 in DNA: TGTGCCAGCAGTTTACAGCAGGGGATTCAGAACACTGAAGCTTTCTTT.

CDR3 sequence: CASSSYRDGTYEQYF. CDR3 in DNA: TGTGCCAGCAGTTCATACCGGGACGGTACTTACGAGCAGTACTTC. V gene TRBV12-3 or TRBV12-4 combines with J gene TRBJ2-7; D is tentatively TRBD1 or TRBD2 (5 bases each). The CDR3 is made up of 15 amino acids. The V end lost 4 bases, the J end lost 4 bases, and 17 bases lay between the germline ends.

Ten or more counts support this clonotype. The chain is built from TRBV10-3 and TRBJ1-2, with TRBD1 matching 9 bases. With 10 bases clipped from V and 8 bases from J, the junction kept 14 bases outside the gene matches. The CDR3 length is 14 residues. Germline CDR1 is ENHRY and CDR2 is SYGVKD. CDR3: CATGTGTGYQGYTF. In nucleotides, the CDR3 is TGTGCCACCGGGACCGGGACAGGGTATCAAGGCTACACCTTC.

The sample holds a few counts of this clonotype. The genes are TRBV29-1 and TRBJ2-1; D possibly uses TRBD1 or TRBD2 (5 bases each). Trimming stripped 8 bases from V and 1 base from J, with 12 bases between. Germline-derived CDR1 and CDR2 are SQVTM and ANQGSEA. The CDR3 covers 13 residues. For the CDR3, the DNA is TGCAGCTGGCTGGGGGAATCCTACAATGAGCAGTTCTTC. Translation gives CSWLGESYNEQFF.

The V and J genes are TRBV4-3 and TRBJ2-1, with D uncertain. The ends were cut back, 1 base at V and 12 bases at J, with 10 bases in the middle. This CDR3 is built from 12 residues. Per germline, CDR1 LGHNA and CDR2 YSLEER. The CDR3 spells CASSQGGYRQFF. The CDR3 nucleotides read TGCGCCAGCAGCCAAGGGGGATATCGGCAGTTCTTC.

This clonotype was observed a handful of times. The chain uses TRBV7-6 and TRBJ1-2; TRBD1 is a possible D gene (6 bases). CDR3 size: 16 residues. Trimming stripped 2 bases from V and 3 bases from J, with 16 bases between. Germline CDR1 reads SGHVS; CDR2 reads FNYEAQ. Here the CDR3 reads CASSLKATGRDYGYTF. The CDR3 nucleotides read TGTGCCAGCAGCTTAAAAGCGACAGGTCGCGACTATGGCTACACCTTC.

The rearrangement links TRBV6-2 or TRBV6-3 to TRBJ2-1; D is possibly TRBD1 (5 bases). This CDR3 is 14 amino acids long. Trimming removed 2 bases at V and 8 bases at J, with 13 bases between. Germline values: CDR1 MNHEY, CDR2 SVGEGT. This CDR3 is CASSYGPWGDEQFF. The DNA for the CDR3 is TGTGCCAGCAGTTACGGACCTTGGGGCGATGAGCAGTTCTTC.

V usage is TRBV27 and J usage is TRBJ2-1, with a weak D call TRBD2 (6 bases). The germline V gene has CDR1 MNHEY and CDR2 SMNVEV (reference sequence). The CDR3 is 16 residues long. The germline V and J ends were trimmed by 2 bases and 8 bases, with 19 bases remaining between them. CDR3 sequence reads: CASSLGISGRGDEQFF. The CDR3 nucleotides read TGTGCCAGCAGTTTAGGGATTAGCGGCCGAGGGGATGAGCAGTTCTTC.

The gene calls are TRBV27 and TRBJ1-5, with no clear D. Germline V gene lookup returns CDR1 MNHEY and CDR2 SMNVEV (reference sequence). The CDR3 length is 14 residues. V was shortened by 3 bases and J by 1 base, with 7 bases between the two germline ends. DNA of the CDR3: TGTGCCAGCAGTTTCGGGGTCAGCAATCAGCCCCAGCATTTT. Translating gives CASSFGVSNQPQHF.